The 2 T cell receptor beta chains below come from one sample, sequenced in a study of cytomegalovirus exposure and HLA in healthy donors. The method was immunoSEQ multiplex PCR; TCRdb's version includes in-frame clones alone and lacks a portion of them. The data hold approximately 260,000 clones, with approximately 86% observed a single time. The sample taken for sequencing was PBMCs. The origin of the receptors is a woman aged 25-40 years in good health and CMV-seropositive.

Here the CDR3 reads CASSETGAYYGYTF. CDR3 nucleotides: TGTGCCAGCAGTGAGACAGGGGCATACTATGGCTACACCTTC. The rearrangement links TRBV25-1 to TRBJ1-2, with 8 bases identical to TRBD1. CDR3 size: 14 residues. Trimming at V came to 3 bases and at J to 3 bases, leaving 3 bases not matched to a gene. The V gene's germline CDR1 is MGHDK and CDR2 SYGVNS.

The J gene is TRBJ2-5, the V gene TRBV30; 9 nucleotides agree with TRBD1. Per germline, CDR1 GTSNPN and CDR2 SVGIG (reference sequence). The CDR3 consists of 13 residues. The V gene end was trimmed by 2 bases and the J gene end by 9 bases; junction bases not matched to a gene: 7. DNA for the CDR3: TGTGCCTGGAGTAAGGGGACAGGGCCGTCCCAGTACTTC. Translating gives CAWSKGTGPSQYF.